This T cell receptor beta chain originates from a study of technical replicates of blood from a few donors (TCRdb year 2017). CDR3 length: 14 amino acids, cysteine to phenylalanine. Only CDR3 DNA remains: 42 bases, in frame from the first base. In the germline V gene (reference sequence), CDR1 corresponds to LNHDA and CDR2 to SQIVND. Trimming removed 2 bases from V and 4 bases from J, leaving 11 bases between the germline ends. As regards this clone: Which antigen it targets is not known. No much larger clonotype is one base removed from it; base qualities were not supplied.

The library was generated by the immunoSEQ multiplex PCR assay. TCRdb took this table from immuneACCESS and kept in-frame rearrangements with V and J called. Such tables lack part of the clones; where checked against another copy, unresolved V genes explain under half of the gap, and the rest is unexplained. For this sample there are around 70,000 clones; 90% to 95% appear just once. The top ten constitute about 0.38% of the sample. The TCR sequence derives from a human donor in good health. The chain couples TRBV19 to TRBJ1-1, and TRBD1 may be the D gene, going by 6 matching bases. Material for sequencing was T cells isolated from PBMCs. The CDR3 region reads CASSISNRVTEAFF. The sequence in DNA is TGTGCCAGTAGTATAAGTAACAGGGTCACTGAAGCTTTCTTT.